This TCR beta chain stems from a study of T-cell memory formation after mild COVID-19. TCRdb called the 5' RACE reads again in MiXCR, with one record for every CDR3 protein. The profile covers hundreds of thousands of distinct CDR3 sequences, with 20% appearing a single time and around 12% taken by the ten largest. With 5 bases removed from V and 5 bases from J, the gap between germline ends came to 15 bases. Germline CDR1 DFQATT, CDR2 SNEGSKA (reference sequence). This CDR3 has 13 residues. This clonotype was seen just once. The specimen sequenced was PBMCs or a T cell subset sorted from them (not recorded which). V usage is TRBV20-1 and J usage is TRBJ2-5; D possibly corresponds to TRBD1 (6 bases). This receptor was identified in an adult woman who had mild COVID-19 (a few samples of this study predate the infection). Cell type and time point are not known. The CDR3 DNA reads as TGCAGTGCTCCTTACAGGGCCACGGAGACCCAGTACTTC. Translating it yields CSAPYRATETQYF.